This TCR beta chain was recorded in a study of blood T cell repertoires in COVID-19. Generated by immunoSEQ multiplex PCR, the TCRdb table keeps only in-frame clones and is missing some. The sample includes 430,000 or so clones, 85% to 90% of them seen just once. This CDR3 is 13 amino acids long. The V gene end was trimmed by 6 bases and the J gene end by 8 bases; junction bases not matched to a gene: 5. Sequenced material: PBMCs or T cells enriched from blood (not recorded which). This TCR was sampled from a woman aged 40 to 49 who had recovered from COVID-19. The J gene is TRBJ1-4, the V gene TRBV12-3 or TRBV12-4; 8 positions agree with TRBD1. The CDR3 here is CASRPTGGEKLFF. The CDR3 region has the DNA TGTGCCAGCAGGCCTACAGGGGGAGAAAAACTGTTTTTT.